The source of this TCR beta chain is a study of T cells expressing NK-cell markers. There are 14 residues in the CDR3. Germline-derived CDR1 and CDR2 are SQVTM and ANQGSEA. TCRdb re-analyzed the 5' RACE reads; it lists each CDR3 protein once, without DNA. In total, the table holds a few hundred thousand distinct CDR3 sequences. The chain couples TRBV29-1 to TRBJ1-2; TCRdb gives TRBD1 as the D gene, but with no DNA this cannot be confirmed. Sequenced input: blood T cells: a sorted CD56 or NKG2C T cell subset, CD4+ or CD8+ T cells, or bulk PBMC T cells (not recorded which). This receptor was identified in a man between 18 and 69 years old in good health. The chain's CDR3 is CSAGDRGRGYGYTF.